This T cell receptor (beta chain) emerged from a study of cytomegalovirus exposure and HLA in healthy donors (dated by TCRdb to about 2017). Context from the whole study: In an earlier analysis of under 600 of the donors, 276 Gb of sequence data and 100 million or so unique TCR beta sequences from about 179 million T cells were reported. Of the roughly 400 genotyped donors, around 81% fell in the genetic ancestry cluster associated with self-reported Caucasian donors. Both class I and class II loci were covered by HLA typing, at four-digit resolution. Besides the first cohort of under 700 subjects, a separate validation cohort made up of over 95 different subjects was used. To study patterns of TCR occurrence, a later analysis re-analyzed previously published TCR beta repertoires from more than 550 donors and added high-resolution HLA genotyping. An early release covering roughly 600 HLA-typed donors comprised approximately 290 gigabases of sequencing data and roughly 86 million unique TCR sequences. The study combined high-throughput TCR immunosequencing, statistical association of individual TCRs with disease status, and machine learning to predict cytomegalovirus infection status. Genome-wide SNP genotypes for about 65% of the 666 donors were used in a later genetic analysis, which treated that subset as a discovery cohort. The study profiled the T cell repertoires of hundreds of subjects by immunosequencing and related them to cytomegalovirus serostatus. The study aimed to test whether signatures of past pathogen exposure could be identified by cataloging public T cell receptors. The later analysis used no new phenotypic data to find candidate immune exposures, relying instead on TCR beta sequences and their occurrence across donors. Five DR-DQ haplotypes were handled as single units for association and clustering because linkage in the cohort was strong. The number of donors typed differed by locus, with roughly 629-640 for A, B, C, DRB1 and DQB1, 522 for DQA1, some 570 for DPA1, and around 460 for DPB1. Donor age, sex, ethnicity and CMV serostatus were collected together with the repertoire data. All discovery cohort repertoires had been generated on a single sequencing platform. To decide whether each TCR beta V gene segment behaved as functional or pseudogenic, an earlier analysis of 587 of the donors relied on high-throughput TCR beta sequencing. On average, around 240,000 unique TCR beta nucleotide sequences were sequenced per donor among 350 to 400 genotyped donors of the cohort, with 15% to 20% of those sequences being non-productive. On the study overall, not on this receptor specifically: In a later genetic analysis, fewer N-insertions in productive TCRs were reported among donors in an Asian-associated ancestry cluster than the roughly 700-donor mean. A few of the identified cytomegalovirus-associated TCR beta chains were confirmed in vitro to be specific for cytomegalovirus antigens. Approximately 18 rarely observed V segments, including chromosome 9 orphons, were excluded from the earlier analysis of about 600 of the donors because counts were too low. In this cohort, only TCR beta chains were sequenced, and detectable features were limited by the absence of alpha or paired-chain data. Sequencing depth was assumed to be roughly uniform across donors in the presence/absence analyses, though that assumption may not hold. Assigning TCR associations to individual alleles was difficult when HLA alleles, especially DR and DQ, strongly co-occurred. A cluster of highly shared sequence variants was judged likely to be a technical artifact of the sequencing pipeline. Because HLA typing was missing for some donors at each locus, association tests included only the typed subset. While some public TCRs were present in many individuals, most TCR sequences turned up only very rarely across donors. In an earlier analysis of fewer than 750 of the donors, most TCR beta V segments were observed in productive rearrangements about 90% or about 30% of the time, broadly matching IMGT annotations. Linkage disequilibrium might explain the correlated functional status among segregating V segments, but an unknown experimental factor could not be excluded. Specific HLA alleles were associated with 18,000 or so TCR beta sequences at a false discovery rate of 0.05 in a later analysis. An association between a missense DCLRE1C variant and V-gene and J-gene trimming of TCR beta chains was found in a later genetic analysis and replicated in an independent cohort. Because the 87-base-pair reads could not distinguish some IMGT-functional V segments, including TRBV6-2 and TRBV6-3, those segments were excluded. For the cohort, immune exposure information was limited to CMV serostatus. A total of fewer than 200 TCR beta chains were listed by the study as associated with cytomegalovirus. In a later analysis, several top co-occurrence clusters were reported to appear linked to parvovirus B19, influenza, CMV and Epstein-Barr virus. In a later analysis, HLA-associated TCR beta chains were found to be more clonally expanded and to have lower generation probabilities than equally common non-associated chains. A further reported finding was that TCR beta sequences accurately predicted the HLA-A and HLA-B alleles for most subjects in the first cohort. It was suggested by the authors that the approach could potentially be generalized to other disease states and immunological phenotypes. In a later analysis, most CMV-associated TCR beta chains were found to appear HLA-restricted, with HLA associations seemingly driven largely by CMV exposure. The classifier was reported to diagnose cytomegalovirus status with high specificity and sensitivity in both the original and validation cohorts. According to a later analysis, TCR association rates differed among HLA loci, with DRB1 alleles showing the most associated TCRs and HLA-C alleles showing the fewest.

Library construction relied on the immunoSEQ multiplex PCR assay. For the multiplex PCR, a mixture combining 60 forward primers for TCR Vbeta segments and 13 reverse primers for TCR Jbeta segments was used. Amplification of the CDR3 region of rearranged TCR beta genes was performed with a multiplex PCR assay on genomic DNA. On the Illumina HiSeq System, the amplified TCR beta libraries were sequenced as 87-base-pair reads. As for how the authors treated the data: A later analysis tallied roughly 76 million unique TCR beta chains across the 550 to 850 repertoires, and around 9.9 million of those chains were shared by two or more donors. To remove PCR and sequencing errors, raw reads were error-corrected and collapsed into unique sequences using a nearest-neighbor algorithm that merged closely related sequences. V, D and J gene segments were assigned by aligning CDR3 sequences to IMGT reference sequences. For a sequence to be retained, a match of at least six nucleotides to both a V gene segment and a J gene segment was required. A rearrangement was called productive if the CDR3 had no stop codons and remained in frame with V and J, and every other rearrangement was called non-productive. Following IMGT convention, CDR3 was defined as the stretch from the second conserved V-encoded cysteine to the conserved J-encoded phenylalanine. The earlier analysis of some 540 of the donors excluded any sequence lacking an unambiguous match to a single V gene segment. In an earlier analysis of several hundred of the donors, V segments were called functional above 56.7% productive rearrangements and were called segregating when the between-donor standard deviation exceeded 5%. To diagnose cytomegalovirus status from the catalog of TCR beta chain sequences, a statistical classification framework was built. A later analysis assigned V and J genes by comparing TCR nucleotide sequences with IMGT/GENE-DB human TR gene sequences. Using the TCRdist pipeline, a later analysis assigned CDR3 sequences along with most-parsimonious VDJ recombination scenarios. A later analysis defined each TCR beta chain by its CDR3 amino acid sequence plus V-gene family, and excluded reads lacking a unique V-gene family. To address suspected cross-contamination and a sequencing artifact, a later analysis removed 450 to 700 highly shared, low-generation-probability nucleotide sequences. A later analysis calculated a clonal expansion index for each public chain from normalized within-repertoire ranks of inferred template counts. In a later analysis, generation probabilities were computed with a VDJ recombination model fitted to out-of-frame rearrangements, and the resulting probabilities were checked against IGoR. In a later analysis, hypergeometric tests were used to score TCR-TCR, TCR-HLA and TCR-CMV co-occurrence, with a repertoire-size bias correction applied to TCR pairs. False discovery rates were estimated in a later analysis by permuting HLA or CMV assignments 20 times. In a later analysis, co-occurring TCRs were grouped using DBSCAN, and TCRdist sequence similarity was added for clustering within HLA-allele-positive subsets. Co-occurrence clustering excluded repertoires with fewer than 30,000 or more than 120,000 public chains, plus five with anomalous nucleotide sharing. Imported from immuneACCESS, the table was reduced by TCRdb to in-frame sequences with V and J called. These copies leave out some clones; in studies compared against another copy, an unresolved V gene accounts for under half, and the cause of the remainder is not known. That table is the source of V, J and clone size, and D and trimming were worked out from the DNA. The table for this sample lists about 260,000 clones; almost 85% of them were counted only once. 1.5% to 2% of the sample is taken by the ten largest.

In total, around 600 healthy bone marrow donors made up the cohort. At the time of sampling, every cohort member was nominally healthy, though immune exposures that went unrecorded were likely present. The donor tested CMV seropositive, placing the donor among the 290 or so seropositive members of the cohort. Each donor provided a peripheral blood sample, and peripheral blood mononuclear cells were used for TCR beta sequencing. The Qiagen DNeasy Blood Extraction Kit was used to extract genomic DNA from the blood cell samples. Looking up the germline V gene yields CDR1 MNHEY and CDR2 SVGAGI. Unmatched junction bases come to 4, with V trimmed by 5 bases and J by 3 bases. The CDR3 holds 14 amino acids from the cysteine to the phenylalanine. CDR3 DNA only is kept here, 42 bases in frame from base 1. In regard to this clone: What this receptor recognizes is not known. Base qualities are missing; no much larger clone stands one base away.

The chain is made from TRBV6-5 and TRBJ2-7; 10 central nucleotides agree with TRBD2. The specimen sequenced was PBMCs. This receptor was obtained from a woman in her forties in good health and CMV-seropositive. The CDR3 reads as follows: CASSKREGVYEQYF. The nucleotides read TGTGCCAGCAGTAAGCGGGAGGGCGTCTACGAGCAGTACTTC.